This TCR beta chain stems from a study of blood T cell repertoires in COVID-19. Study as a whole: The United States, Italy and Spain were the sources of the acute and convalescent COVID-19 samples. PBMCs, B-cell-depleted T cells, or T cells provided the cDNA or gDNA that made up the material.

Original processing notes: Amplification with reference gene primers provided the estimates of nucleated cell counts. The method was immunoSEQ multiplex PCR; TCRdb's version includes in-frame clones alone and lacks a portion of them. The V and J calls and clone size come from that table; D and trimming were worked out from the DNA. The sample has around 200,000 clones; less than 90% are singletons. Looked up from germline, CDR1 is SGHVS and CDR2 is FQNEAQ. The CDR3 length is 15 residues. V was clipped by 1 base and J by 4 bases; unmatched bases: 3. This TCR came from a woman aged 40 to 50 with acute or convalescent COVID-19. The chain has TRBV7-8 and TRBJ2-1, with 8 bases that match TRBD1. Sequenced input: peripheral blood. CDR3 coding DNA: TGTGCCAGCAGCTTAGACAGGGGGTCTTACAATGAGCAGTTCTTC. This codes for CASSLDRGSYNEQFF.